This T cell receptor (beta chain) originates from a study of control samples from healthy donors and cancer patients. TCRdb's copy holds only in-frame clones and misses some; the assay was immunoSEQ multiplex PCR. Of 100,000 or so clones in the sample, about four fifths were seen once. V was trimmed by 7 bases and J by 4 bases, leaving 16 bases between them. The length of the CDR3 is 14 residues. Germline V gives CDR1 SNHLY, CDR2 FYNNEI. This rearrangement joins TRBV2 to TRBJ2-5; D is perhaps TRBD1 (5 bases). The receptor was derived from a woman in her forties or fifties in good health. Specimen: blood. In DNA, the CDR3 is TGTGCCAGCACCTTGATCCAGGGTGGAGAGACCCAGTACTTC. It translates to CASTLIQGGETQYF.